This T cell receptor (beta chain) stems from a study of identical twins (TCRdb year 2016). The study in broad terms: TCR alpha and beta repertoires from monozygotic twins, unrelated adults of various ages and cord blood were deep-sequenced to test whether fetal clonotypes persist. Replicate twin experiments were performed at different times using different library preparation protocols to rule out contamination.

Libraries were built with 5' RACE. The reads were generated on an Illumina HiSeq 2000. A universal primer binding site was added through template switching, and the final cDNA carried a unique molecular identifier so that TCR cDNA molecules could be counted accurately. Specific primers in the conserved constant-segment region were used to synthesize first-strand cDNA for the TCR alpha and beta chains. To control for contamination, each cDNA library was double barcoded with a SMART-Mk sample barcode plus Illumina barcodes. TruSeq adapter sequences and Illumina sample barcodes were added in two successive PCR steps. TCR alpha and beta cDNA libraries were sequenced on the Illumina HiSeq platform with custom primers. The source study handled its data this way. MiGEC was used to process raw reads and extract unique molecular identifiers, and MiXCR was used to find CDR3 positions. For each individual, recombination models were inferred using an EM algorithm with the repgenHMM and IGoR tools. The tcR package in R was used for shared clonotype analysis, with sharing normalized by the product of cloneset sizes. Out-of-frame nonproductive sequences were analyzed to study raw recombination free of thymic and clonal selection effects. TCRdb reprocessed the public reads (quality trimming at Q25 with fastp, clone calling with MiXCR) and kept in-frame beta chains. Every entry covers one CDR3 protein and lists the most common genes and DNA from its rows. The V and J calls, along with clone size, are taken from TCRdb and not from the paper's own processing. The sample table holds 500,000 to 550,000 distinct CDR3 sequences, of which under 25% were seen once. 0.48% of the sample belongs to the ten largest clones.

Results and caveats for the whole study, not just this receptor: Compared with coincidental sharing between unrelated individuals, an excess of low generation-probability sequences was observed among out-of-frame TCR alpha sequences shared between twins. Because the same donors could not be followed over many years, conclusions were based on cross-sectional statistical analysis. Out-of-frame TCR alpha sharing in monozygotic twins was systematically underestimated by recombination models, whereas sharing between unrelated individuals was in agreement with the recombination models. Fewer insertions were carried by abundant cord blood beta clonotypes; a weaker similar trend was observed in young adult naive repertoires, while no such trend was observed in memory repertoires. Invariant T cells such as MAIT and iNKT could partly confound zero-insertion analyses, although diverse VJ usage argued against such confounding for most clonotypes. The excess sharing between twins in beta out-of-frame sequences was weaker because fewer shared sequences reduced the signal-to-noise ratio.

This clonotype was recorded a few times. Its antigen is not yet known. No per-base quality is available; no much larger clone lies one base away. V is reduced by 1 base and J by 5 bases, leaving a spacing of 9 bases between them. The germline V gene supplies CDR1 SGHRS and CDR2 YFSETQ. The CDR3 holds 14 amino acids from the cysteine to the phenylalanine. Only the CDR3 DNA is retained, 42 bases long and in frame from the first base. Every donor was a healthy Caucasian. The twin cohort comprised three pairs of female monozygotic twins, all aged about 18 to 30 years. CD4+ and CD8+ T cell populations were isolated with positive isolation kits from Invitrogen. This same sample was also taken into another study, of yellow fever vaccine responses in identical twins. That second report states: According to the authors, the vaccine-induced T cell response in identical twins seemed to be partly convergent and partly specific to each individual. The study precisely tracked vaccine-responding T cell clones in identical twins.

The chain is encoded by TRBV5-1 joined to TRBJ2-2; the D segment could be TRBD2, given 6 matching bases. The origin of this receptor is a woman aged 18-30 years in good health. The sequenced sample consisted of CD4+ T cells sorted from blood. This receptor has the CDR3 CASSLYGGTGELFF. The nucleotide sequence is given as TGCGCCAGCAGCTTGTACGGGGGAACCGGGGAGCTGTTTTTT.